This T cell receptor (beta chain) was obtained from a study of T cells in Graves' hyperthyroidism and ophthalmopathy. Findings and caveats of the study: The model anticipated ophthalmopathy a median approximately six months pre-onset. Classification by a 13 V-J model distinguished ophthalmopathy from stable hyperthyroidism.

Disease duration was under 3 months in the ophthalmopathy patients, who also had a Clinical Activity Score of at least 3 and a NOSPECS grade of at least 4. Diagnoses were established using clinical symptoms, serum thyroxine and TRAb, thyroid ultrasound and orbital computed tomography. Amplification yielded TCR beta CDR3 regions, with RNA transcripts as the source. The HTBI primer set served for first-round RT-PCR of the TCR CDR3. TCRdb recomputed calls from the multiplex PCR reads with MiXCR, one row per CDR3 protein. The repertoire holds roughly 560,000 distinct CDR3 sequences, with roughly 14% as singletons. Trimming took 6 bases from V and 3 from J; bases not matched to a gene: 7. CDR1 and CDR2 (germline): MNHNS, SASEGT. The CDR3 totals 14 residues. This clonotype was detected a few times. Antigen unknown.

The chain recombines TRBV6-1 with TRBJ2-7; 8 positions match TRBD2. The sequenced sample was blood. The receptor was isolated from a woman between 40 and 50 years old with Graves' ophthalmopathy. The CDR3 DNA sequence: TGTGCCAGCAGGGAGGGACTAGTCATCTACGAGCAGTACTTC. Encoded protein: CASREGLVIYEQYF.